Below are 19 T cell receptor beta chains sequenced from a single sample in a study of tumor T cells in aggressive B-cell lymphoma. Clones were read by immunoSEQ multiplex PCR, and TCRdb kept only the in-frame ones, dropping some. The table records about 3,200 clones, approximately 90% of them present only once. Sequenced material: tumor tissue. Receptors originate from an adult with diffuse large B cell lymphoma.

The chain combines TRBV5-5 with TRBJ2-7; TRBD1 matches at 8 bases. V lost 5 bases, J lost 5 bases, and 12 bases stayed unmatched. Looked up from germline, CDR1 is SGHKS and CDR2 is YYEKEE (reference sequence). The CDR3 is 15 amino acids. Written as DNA, the CDR3 is TGTGCCAGCAGTCGCCGACAGGGGCAGTTCCACGAGCAGTACTTC. This codes for CASSRRQGQFHEQYF.

The rearrangement links TRBV10-1 to TRBJ2-4, with D tentatively TRBD1 (6 bases). Per the germline V gene, CDR1 is WNHNN and CDR2 is SYGVQD (reference sequence). The CDR3 spans 15 residues. V lost 3 bases to trimming and J lost 4 bases, with 13 bases between them. CDR3 sequence reads: CASSDAGATKNIQYF. Here the CDR3 DNA reads TGCGCCAGCAGTGACGCAGGGGCCACGAAAAACATTCAGTACTTC.

The chain is built from TRBV9 and TRBJ2-5; D ambiguous. Germline loops: CDR1 SGDLS, CDR2 YYNGEE. CDR3 length: 15 amino acids. Between the trimmed V and J ends, which lost 0 bases and 0 bases, there was a span of 9 bases. The CDR3 reads CASSVGSGNQETQYF. The DNA of the CDR3 is TGTGCCAGCAGCGTAGGGTCAGGCAACCAAGAGACCCAGTACTTC.

V usage is TRBV27 and J usage is TRBJ1-5, with 10 bases fitting TRBD1. V lost 5 bases to trimming and J lost 7 bases; unmatched junction nucleotides: 8. The CDR3 consists of 15 residues. Germline CDR1 reads MNHEY; CDR2 reads SMNVEV (reference sequence). The CDR3 DNA follows: TGTGCCAGCAGTAAAGGGACAGGGGTACGACAGCCCCAGCATTTT. Protein: CASSKGTGVRQPQHF.

The CDR3 sequence is CASSPPAGWNEQFF. The CDR3 DNA reads as TGTGCCAGCAGTCCCCCGGCAGGGTGGAATGAGCAGTTCTTC. The J gene is TRBJ2-1, the V gene TRBV7-8, with D possibly being TRBD1 (5 bases). Germline-derived CDR1 and CDR2 are SGHVS and FQNEAQ. The germline V and J ends were trimmed by 6 bases and 7 bases, with 16 bases remaining between them. The CDR3 is 14 residues long.

V is TRBV30 and J is TRBJ2-5, with a tentative D call TRBD2 (6 bases). Looked up from germline, CDR1 is GTSNPN and CDR2 is SVGIG (reference sequence). The CDR3 has 14 residues. The ends were cut back, 0 bases at V and 0 bases at J, with 8 bases in the middle. DNA for the CDR3: TGTGCCTGGAGTGTGGCGGGGTACCAAGAGACCCAGTACTTC. Translation gives CAWSVAGYQETQYF.

This chain uses TRBV7-8 with TRBJ1-5; 7 bases agree with TRBD1. Germline V gene data show CDR1 as SGHVS and CDR2 as FQNEAQ. V was clipped by 5 bases and J by 9 bases; unmatched bases: 13. The CDR3 has 15 amino acids. For the CDR3, the DNA is TGTGCCAGCAGCGTCGGGGACAGAGGTCTTTGGCCCCAGCATTTT. Its translation is CASSVGDRGLWPQHF.

The chain carries TRBV19 and TRBJ1-5; TRBD1 matches 8 bases. After removal of 5 bases from V and 4 bases from J, the junction contained 7 bases not matched to a gene. The CDR3 is 15 amino acids. Germline V CDR1 and CDR2: LNHDA, SQIVND (reference sequence). CDR3 sequence: CASSWVDRVNQPQHF. The DNA for the CDR3 is TGTGCCAGTAGTTGGGTGGACAGGGTTAATCAGCCCCAGCATTTT.

CDR3 sequence (DNA): TGTGCCAGCAAGCCAGGGGGTGTTGAAAAACTGTTTTTT. Translation: CASKPGGVEKLFF. The chain employs TRBV2 and TRBJ1-4; 7 nucleotides agree with TRBD1. The V gene end was trimmed by 7 bases and the J gene end by 7 bases; junction bases not matched to a gene: 6. The CDR3 is made up of 13 amino acids. CDR1 and CDR2 from the germline V gene are SNHLY and FYNNEI.

The chain uses TRBV11-3 and TRBJ2-3; D unresolved. V shed 4 bases and J shed 2 bases, with 13 bases lying between them. Germline V CDR1 and CDR2: SGHNT, YENEEA. The CDR3 runs to 15 residues. CDR3 sequence reads: CASSSVGYPTDTQYF. As DNA, the CDR3 is TGTGCCAGCAGCTCCGTCGGTTACCCCACAGATACGCAGTATTTT.

This chain links TRBV7-2 with TRBJ2-1; the match to TRBD2 covers 10 bases. Trimming removed 6 bases from V and 5 bases from J; junction bases left unmatched: 7. Germline V gene lookup returns CDR1 SGHTA and CDR2 FQGNSA. The CDR3 is 15 residues long. CDR3 in amino acids: CASSLTSGRHNEQFF. CDR3 DNA: TGTGCCAGCAGTCTGACTAGCGGGCGACACAATGAGCAGTTCTTC.

A remark on this clone: Its ends do not fully match the called genes, so a read error is possible. V usage is TRBV7-9 and J usage is TRBJ1-5; D possibly corresponds to TRBD1 (5 bases). Germline V gene lookup returns CDR1 SEHNR and CDR2 FQNEAQ (reference sequence). This CDR3 comprises 15 residues. DNA of the CDR3: TGTGCCAGCAGCTTAAGTGGGGCCCAATTTCAGCCTCAGCATTTT. This codes for CASSLSGAQFQPQHF.

This chain joins TRBV5-1 and TRBJ2-3; D perhaps matches TRBD2 (6 bases). The V and J ends lost 0 bases and 2 bases respectively, with 10 bases between them. Germline V gene sequence: CDR1 SGHRS, CDR2 YFSETQ. The CDR3 extends over 15 amino acids. The CDR3 region has the DNA TGCGCCAGCAGCTTGGTCGGGAGCGACACAGATACGCAGTATTTT. It codes for CASSLVGSDTDTQYF.

The chain has TRBV4-1 and TRBJ2-3; perhaps TRBD2 as D (5 bases). The CDR3 has 15 residues. The V and J ends lost 4 bases and 1 base respectively, with 12 bases between them. CDR1 is MGHRA and CDR2 is YSYEKL in the germline V gene. The CDR3 spells CASSPDFRGTDTQYF. CDR3 in DNA: TGCGCCAGCAGCCCGGACTTTCGCGGCACAGATACGCAGTATTTT.

The rearrangement links TRBV29-1 to TRBJ2-3; weak D call: TRBD1 (5 bases). Trimming removed 1 base at V and 8 bases at J, with 10 bases between. The CDR3 is 12 amino acids. CDR1 and CDR2 (germline): SQVTM, ANQGSEA. The CDR3 DNA reads TGCAGCGTTGAAGGCAGGGCGCTTACGCAGTATTTT. It codes for CSVEGRALTQYF.

V gene TRBV5-1 combines with J gene TRBJ1-2; the D is unclear. There are 14 residues in the CDR3. Germline V gene lookup returns CDR1 SGHRS and CDR2 YFSETQ. Trimming shortened V by 3 bases and J by 0 bases, and 9 bases separated the two germline ends. CDR3 amino acids: CASSSGISNYGYTF. Written as DNA, the CDR3 is TGCGCCAGCAGCTCGGGGATTTCTAACTATGGCTACACCTTC.

CDR3 DNA sequence: TGTGCCAGCAGCTTGCGACCAGGGGGCAACGAGCAGTACTTC. Its translation is CASSLRPGGNEQYF. The chain recombines TRBV7-2 with TRBJ2-7, with 8 bases aligning to TRBD1. Unmatched junction bases numbered 6, after V lost 3 bases and J lost 5 bases. CDR1 and CDR2 from the germline V gene are SGHTA and FQGNSA. The length of the CDR3 is 14 residues.

The chain joins TRBV5-1 to TRBJ2-3; 8 bases are shared with TRBD2. CDR1 and CDR2 from the germline V gene are SGHRS and YFSETQ. V lost 1 base to trimming and J lost 0 bases; unmatched junction nucleotides: 13. The CDR3 extends over 19 amino acids. CDR3 sequence: CASSLTLAGLFPSTDTQYF. CDR3 nucleotide sequence: TGCGCCAGCAGCTTGACGCTAGCGGGCCTTTTTCCTAGCACAGATACGCAGTATTTT.

V and J are TRBV5-1 and TRBJ1-2; weak D call: TRBD1 (6 bases). The CDR3 is 14 amino acids. V lost 4 bases and J lost 4, with 14 bases in between. In germline, CDR1 is SGHRS, CDR2 YFSETQ. This CDR3 reads CASSTGQISYGYTF. The CDR3 coding sequence is TGCGCCAGCAGCACAGGACAGATCAGCTATGGCTACACCTTC.